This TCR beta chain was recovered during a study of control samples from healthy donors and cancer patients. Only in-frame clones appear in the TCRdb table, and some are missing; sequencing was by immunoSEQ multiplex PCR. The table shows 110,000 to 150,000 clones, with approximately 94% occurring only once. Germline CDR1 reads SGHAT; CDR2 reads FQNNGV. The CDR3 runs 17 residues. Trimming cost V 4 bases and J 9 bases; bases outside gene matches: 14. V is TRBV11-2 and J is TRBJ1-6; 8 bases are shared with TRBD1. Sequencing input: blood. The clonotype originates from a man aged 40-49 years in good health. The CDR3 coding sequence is TGTGCCAGCAGCTACCTTCAGTCGGGGACAGGCCGTTCACCCCTCCACTTT. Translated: CASSYLQSGTGRSPLHF.